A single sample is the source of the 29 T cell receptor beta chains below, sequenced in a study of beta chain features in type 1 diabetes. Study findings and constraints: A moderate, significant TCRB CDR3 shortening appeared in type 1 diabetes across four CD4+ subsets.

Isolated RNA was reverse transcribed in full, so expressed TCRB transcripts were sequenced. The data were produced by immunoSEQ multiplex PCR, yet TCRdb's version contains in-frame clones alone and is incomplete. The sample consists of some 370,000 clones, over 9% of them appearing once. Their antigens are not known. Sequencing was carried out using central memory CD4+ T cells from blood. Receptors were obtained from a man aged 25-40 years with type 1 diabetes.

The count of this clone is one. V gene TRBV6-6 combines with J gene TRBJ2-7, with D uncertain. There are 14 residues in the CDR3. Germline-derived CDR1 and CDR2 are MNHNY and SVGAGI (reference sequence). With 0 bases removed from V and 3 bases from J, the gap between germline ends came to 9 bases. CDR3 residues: CASSYSGLNYEQYF. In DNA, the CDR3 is TGTGCCAGCAGTTACTCAGGGCTCAACTACGAGCAGTACTTC.

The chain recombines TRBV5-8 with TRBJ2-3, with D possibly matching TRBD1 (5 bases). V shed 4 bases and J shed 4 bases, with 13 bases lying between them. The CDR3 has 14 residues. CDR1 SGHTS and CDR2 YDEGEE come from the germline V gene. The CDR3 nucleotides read TGTGCCAGCAGCACCACATGGGGCCCAGATACGCAGTATTTT. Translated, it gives CASSTTWGPDTQYF.

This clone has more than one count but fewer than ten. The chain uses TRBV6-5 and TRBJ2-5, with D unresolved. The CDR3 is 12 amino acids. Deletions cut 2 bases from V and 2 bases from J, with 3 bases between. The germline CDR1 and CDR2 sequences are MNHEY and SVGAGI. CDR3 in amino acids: CASSYAQETQYF. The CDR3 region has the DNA TGTGCCAGCAGTTACGCACAAGAGACCCAGTACTTC.

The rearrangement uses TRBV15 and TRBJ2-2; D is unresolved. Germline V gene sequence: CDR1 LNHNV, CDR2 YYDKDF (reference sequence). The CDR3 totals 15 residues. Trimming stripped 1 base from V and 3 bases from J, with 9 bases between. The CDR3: CATSRGIGHTGELFF. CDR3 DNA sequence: TGTGCCACCAGCAGAGGGATCGGGCACACCGGGGAGCTGTTTTTT.

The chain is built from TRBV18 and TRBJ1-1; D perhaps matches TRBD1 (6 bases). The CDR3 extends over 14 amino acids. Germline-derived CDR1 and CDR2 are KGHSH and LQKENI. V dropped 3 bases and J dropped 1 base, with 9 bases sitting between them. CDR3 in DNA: TGTGCCAGCTCACCGGCGACAGGGAACACTGAAGCTTTCTTT. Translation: CASSPATGNTEAFF.

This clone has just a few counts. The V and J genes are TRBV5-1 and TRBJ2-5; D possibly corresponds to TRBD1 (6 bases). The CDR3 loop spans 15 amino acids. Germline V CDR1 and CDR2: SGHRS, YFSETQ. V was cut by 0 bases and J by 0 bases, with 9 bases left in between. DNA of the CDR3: TGCGCCAGCAGCTTGGCAGGGGAGTACCAAGAGACCCAGTACTTC. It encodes CASSLAGEYQETQYF.

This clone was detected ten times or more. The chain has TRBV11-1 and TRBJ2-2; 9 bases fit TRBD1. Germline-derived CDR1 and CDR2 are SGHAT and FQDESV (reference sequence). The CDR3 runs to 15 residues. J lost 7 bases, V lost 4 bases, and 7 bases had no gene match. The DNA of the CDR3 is TGTGCCAGCAGCTCAGGACAGGGGCGAGTCGGGGAGCTGTTTTTT. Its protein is CASSSGQGRVGELFF.

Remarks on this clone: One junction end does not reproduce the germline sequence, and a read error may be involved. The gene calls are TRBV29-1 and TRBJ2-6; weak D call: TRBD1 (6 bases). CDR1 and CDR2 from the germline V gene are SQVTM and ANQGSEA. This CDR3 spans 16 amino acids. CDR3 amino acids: CSVTGTLYSGANVPTF. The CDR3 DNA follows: TGCAGCGTTACAGGGACCTTGTACTCTGGGGCCAACGTCCCGACTTTC. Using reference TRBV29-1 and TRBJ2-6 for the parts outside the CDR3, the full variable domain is SAVISQKPSRDICQRGTSLTIQCQVDSQVTMMFWYRQQPGQSLTLIATANQGSEATYESGFVIDKFPISRPNLTFSTLTVSNMSPEDSSIYLCSVTGTLYSGANVPTFGAGSRLTVL.

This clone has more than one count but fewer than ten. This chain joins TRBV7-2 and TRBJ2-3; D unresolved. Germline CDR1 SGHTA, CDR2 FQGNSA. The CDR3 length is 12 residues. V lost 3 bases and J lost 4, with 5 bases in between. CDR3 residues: CASSLGADTQYF. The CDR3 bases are TGTGCCAGCAGCTTGGGCGCAGATACGCAGTATTTT.

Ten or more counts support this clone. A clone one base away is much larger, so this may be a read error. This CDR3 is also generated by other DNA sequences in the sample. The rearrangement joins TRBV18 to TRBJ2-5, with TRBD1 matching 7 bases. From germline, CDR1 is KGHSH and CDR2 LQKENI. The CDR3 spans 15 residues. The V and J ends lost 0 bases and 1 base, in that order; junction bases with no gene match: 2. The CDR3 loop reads CASSPPGQSQETQYF. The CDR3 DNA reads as TGTGCCAGCTCACCACCGGGACAGAGCCAAGAGACCCAGTACTTC.

CDR3 nucleotide sequence: TGTGCCAGCAGTATAGGGGCCTCGGACACCGGGGAGCTGTTTTTT. This translates into CASSIGASDTGELFF. The V call is TRBV28, the J call TRBJ2-2, with D tentatively TRBD1 (5 bases). The CDR3 is 15 amino acids. Trimming stripped 5 bases from V and 3 bases from J, with 13 bases between. Germline CDR1 MDHEN, CDR2 SYDVKM. The whole variable domain, remainder taken from reference TRBV28 and TRBJ2-2, is DVKVTQSSRYLVKRTGEKVFLECVQDMDHENMFWYRQDPGLGLRLIYFSYDVKMKEKGDIPEGYSVSREKKERFSLILESASTNQTSMYLCASSIGASDTGELFFGEGSRLTVL.

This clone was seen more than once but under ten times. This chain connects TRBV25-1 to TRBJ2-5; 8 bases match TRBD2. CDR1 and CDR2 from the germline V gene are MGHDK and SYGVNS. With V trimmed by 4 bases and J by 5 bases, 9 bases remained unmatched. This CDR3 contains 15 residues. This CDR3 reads CASSGSGGRWETQYF. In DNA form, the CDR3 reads TGTGCCAGCAGTGGTTCGGGGGGGAGGTGGGAGACCCAGTACTTC.

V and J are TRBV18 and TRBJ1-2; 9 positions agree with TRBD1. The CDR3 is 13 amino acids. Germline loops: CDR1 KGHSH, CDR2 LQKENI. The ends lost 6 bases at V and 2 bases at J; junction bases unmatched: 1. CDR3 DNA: TGTGCCAGCTCCGGGACAGGGAACTATGGCTACACCTTC. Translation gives CASSGTGNYGYTF. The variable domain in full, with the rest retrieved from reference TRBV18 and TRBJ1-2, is NAGVMQNPRHLVRRRGQEARLRCSPMKGHSHVYWYRQLPEEGLKFMVYLQKENIIDESGMPKERFSAEFPKEGPSILRIQQVVRGDSAAYFCASSGTGNYGYTFGSGTRLTVV.

CDR3 sequence reads: CASSFNFGRVKGYQPQHF. In nucleotides, the CDR3 is TGTGCCAGCAGCTTCAATTTCGGCAGGGTAAAGGGTTATCAGCCCCAGCATTTT. The chain employs TRBV7-2 and TRBJ1-5; perhaps TRBD1 as D (5 bases). V gave up 3 bases and J gave up 5 bases, with 23 bases separating them. Germline CDR1 is SGHTA and CDR2 is FQGNSA. The CDR3 spans 18 residues.

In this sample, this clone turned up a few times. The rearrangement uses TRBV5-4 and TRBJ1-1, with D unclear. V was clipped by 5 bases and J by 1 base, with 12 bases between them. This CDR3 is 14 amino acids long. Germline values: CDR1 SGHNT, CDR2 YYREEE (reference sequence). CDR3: CASSFDSWNTEAFF. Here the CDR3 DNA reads TGTGCCAGCAGTTTCGACTCCTGGAACACTGAAGCTTTCTTT.

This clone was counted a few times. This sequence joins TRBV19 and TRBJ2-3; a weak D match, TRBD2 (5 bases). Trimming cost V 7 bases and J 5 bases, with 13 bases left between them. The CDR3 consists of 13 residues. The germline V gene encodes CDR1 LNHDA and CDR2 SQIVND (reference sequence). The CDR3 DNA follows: TGTGCCAGTAACGAGGACTGGGGAGATACGCAGTATTTT. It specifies CASNEDWGDTQYF.

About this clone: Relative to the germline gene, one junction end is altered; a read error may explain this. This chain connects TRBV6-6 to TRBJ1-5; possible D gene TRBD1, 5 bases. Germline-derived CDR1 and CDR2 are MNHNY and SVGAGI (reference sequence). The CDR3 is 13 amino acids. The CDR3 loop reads CAISRGPNQPQHF. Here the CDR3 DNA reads TGTGCCATCAGTAGGGGCCCCAATCAGCCCCAGCATTTT.

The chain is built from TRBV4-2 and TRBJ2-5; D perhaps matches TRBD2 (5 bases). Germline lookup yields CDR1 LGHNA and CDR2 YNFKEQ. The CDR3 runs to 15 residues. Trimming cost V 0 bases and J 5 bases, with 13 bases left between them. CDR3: CASSQEGGRGETQYF. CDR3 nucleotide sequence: TGTGCCAGCAGCCAAGAAGGCGGGCGCGGGGAGACCCAGTACTTC.

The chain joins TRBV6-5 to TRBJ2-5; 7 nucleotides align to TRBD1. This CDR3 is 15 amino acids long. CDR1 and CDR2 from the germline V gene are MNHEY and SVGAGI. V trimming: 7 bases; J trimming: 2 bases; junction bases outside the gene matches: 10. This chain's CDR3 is CASTRTGIRQETQYF. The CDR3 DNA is TGTGCCAGCACCCGGACAGGAATTAGGCAAGAGACCCAGTACTTC.

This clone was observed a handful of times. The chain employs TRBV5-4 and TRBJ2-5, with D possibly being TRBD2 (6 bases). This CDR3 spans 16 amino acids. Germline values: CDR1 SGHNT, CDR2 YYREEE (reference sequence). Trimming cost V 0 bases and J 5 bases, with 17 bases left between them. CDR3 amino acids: CASSLDSDGSRETQYF. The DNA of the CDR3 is TGTGCCAGCAGCTTGGATTCGGACGGGAGTCGGGAGACCCAGTACTTC.

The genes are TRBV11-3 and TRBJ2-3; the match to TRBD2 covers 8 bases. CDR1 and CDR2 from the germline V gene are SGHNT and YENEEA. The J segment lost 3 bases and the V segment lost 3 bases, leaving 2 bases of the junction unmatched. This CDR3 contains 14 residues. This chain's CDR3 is CASSLRLATDTQYF. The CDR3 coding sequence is TGTGCCAGCAGCTTGAGACTAGCGACAGATACGCAGTATTTT.

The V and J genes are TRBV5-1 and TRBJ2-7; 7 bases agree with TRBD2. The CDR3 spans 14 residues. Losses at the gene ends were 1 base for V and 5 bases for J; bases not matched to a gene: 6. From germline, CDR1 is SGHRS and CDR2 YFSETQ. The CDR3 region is CASSLYAGEDEQYF. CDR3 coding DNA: TGCGCCAGCAGCTTGTATGCGGGAGAGGACGAGCAGTACTTC.

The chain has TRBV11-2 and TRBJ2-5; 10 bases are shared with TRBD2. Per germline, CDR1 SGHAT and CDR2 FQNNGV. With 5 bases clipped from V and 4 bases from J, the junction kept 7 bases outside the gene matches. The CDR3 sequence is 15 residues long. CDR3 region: CASSPTGTSVETQYF. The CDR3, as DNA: TGTGCCAGCAGCCCTACCGGGACTAGCGTAGAGACCCAGTACTTC.

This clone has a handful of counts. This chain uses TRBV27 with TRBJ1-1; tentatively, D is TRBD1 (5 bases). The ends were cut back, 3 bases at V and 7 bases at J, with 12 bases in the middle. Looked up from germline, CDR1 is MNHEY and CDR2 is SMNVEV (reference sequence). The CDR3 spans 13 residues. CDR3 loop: CASSFTTGFEAFF. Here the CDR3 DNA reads TGTGCCAGCAGTTTCACCACAGGCTTTGAAGCTTTCTTT.

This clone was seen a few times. CDR3 in DNA: TGTGCCAGCAGCCAGACTAGCGGGCCGAGCTCTGGGGCCAACGTCCTGACTTTC. Translated, it gives CASSQTSGPSSGANVLTF. The chain carries TRBV7-2 and TRBJ2-6, with 10 bases lining up with TRBD2. Trimming took 5 bases from V and 0 from J; bases not matched to a gene: 7. Germline V gene data show CDR1 as SGHTA and CDR2 as FQGNSA. The CDR3 loop spans 18 amino acids.

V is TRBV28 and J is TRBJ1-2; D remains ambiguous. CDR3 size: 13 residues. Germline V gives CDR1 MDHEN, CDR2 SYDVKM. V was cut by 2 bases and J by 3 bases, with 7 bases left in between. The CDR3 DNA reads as TGTGCCAGCAGTTTAAATCCAGACTATGGCTACACCTTC. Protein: CASSLNPDYGYTF.

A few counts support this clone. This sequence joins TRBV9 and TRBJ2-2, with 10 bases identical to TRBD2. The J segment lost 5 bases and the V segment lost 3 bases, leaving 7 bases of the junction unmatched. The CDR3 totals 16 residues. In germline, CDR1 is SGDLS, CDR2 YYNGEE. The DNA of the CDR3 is TGTGCCAGCAGCGCTGGACTAGCGGAATGGACCGGGGAGCTGTTTTTT. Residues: CASSAGLAEWTGELFF.

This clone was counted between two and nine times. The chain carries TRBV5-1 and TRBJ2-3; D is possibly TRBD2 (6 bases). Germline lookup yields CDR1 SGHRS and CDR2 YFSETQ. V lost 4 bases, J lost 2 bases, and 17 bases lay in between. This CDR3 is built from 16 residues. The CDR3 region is CASSPGGAPYTDTQYF. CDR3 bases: TGCGCCAGCAGCCCTGGCGGGGCCCCCTACACAGATACGCAGTATTTT.

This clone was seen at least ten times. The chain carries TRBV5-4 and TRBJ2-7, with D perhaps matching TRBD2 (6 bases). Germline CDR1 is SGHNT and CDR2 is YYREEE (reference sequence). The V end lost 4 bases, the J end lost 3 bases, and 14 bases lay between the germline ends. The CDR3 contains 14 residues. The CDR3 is CASSTPSGDYEQYF. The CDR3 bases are TGTGCCAGCAGCACCCCCTCGGGGGACTACGAGCAGTACTTC.